The 20 T cell receptor beta chains reported below all come from one sample, sequenced in a study of brain T cells in children with intractable seizures (dated by TCRdb to the early 2020s). The time point label corresponds to: resected brain tissue, or blood drawn just prior to surgery. Library prep was done by the immunoSEQ multiplex PCR assay. In its TCRdb copy, this immuneACCESS table keeps in-frame sequences only and misses some clones. Where compared with another copy, unresolved V genes explain less than half of these, and the others have no known cause. Here the sample has roughly 23,000 clones; 90% to 95% occur a single time. Around 6.6% of the sample comes from the top ten. Material: peripheral blood, obtained at surgery. The receptors were gathered from a boy younger than 18 with focal cortical dysplasia and intractable seizures.

The chain has TRBV6-5 and TRBJ2-2, with 8 bases matching TRBD2. Germline values: CDR1 MNHEY, CDR2 SVGAGI. The V and J ends lost 6 bases and 6 bases, in that order; junction bases with no gene match: 9. The CDR3 has 15 amino acids. CDR3 in DNA: TGTGCCAGCAGGATCCCGGGACTAGAGGCCGGGGAGCTGTTTTTT. It codes for CASRIPGLEAGELFF.

V usage is TRBV9 and J usage is TRBJ1-1; no clear D gene. The germline V gene encodes CDR1 SGDLS and CDR2 YYNGEE. The V end lost 0 bases, the J end lost 5 bases, and 8 bases lay between the germline ends. This CDR3 has 13 amino acids. The CDR3 reads CASSVARGTEAFF. DNA for the CDR3: TGTGCCAGCAGCGTAGCTCGAGGGACTGAAGCTTTCTTT.

This clone was seen a single time. The chain couples TRBV6-1 to TRBJ1-2; 9 nucleotides agree with TRBD1. Germline V gene lookup returns CDR1 MNHNS and CDR2 SASEGT. This CDR3 comprises 14 residues. Unmatched junction bases numbered 5, after V lost 3 bases and J lost 6 bases. Here the CDR3 DNA reads TGTGCCAGCAGTGAGTTCGACAGGGGGGATGGCTACACCTTC. It encodes CASSEFDRGDGYTF.

This chain uses TRBV9 with TRBJ1-4; D call uncertain. Germline V gives CDR1 SGDLS, CDR2 YYNGEE. The germline V and J ends were trimmed by 3 bases and 8 bases, with 14 bases remaining between them. The CDR3 consists of 14 residues. The CDR3, as DNA: TGTGCCAGCAGCGAGGGCAGAAGGAGAGAAAAACTGTTTTTT. It encodes CASSEGRRREKLFF.

The chain is built from TRBV2 and TRBJ2-5; 13 bases are a match to TRBD2. This CDR3 region has 15 residues. Germline CDR1 and CDR2: SNHLY and FYNNEI. The CDR3 here is CACGRTSGGRGTQYF. CDR3 DNA: TGTGCGTGCGGTAGGACTAGCGGGGGCCGGGGGACCCAGTACTTC.

J is TRBJ1-2 and V is TRBV11-2, with no clear D. The germline V gene has CDR1 SGHAT and CDR2 FQNNGV. V lost 0 bases, J lost 8 bases, and 10 bases lay in between. The CDR3 has 13 residues. DNA for the CDR3: TGTGCCAGCAGCTTAGATTCTATAAGGGGCTACACCTTC. This gives the protein CASSLDSIRGYTF.

J is TRBJ2-2 and V is TRBV6-6; D gene uncertain. This CDR3 has 13 amino acids. Trimming left V 0 bases short and J 4 bases short, with 3 bases between. Germline V gives CDR1 MNHNY, CDR2 SVGAGI (reference sequence). The CDR3 DNA reads as TGTGCCAGCAGTTACTCTTCCACCGGGGAGCTGTTTTTT. It specifies CASSYSSTGELFF.

The CDR3, as DNA: TGTGCCAGCAGCTTGGGCACAGGGGCGCGGTATGGCTACACCTTC. Translating it yields CASSLGTGARYGYTF. The rearrangement joins TRBV5-8 to TRBJ1-2; 7 bases line up with TRBD1. This CDR3 comprises 15 residues. With 0 bases clipped from V and 5 bases from J, the junction kept 7 bases outside the gene matches. CDR1 and CDR2 (germline): SGHTS, YDEGEE.

The V call is TRBV6-5, the J call TRBJ2-7; maybe TRBD1 (6 bases). There are 15 residues in the CDR3. Trimming cost V 6 bases and J 0 bases, with 15 bases left between them. Germline V gene data show CDR1 as MNHEY and CDR2 as SVGAGI. CDR3 DNA: TGTGCCAGCAGGACCCCGGACAGTTCCTCCTACGAGCAGTACTTC. This encodes CASRTPDSSSYEQYF.

V gene TRBV6-1 combines with J gene TRBJ2-6; 9 bases line up with TRBD1. In germline, CDR1 is MNHNS, CDR2 SASEGT. This CDR3 spans 18 amino acids. V shed 3 bases and J 0 bases; nucleotides not matched to a gene: 6. CDR3 nucleotide sequence: TGTGCCAGCAGTGAGCCGGGACAGGGTTTCTCTGGGGCCAACGTCCTGACTTTC. Translating it yields CASSEPGQGFSGANVLTF.

This clone was seen once. This chain joins TRBV7-9 and TRBJ2-2; a possible D gene is TRBD1 (6 bases). V lost 8 bases to trimming and J lost 1 base, with 14 bases between them. The germline gives CDR1 SEHNR, CDR2 FQNEAQ (reference sequence). This CDR3 contains 15 residues. The CDR3 nucleotides are TGTGCCAGCCCTAACCCGGGACAGAACACCGGGGAGCTGTTTTTT. Protein sequence: CASPNPGQNTGELFF.

This clone showed up just once. The rearrangement uses TRBV29-1 and TRBJ1-5; 8 bases match TRBD1. V lost 6 bases and J lost 2; bases outside the gene matches: 6. The CDR3 extends over 14 amino acids. Looked up from germline, CDR1 is SQVTM and CDR2 is ANQGSEA. This chain's CDR3 is CSVRQGAGNQPQHF. The CDR3 DNA reads as TGCAGCGTACGCCAGGGGGCGGGCAATCAGCCCCAGCATTTT. The variable domain in full, with the rest retrieved from reference TRBV29-1 and TRBJ1-5, is SAVISQKPSRDICQRGTSLTIQCQVDSQVTMMFWYRQQPGQSLTLIATANQGSEATYESGFVIDKFPISRPNLTFSTLTVSNMSPEDSSIYLCSVRQGAGNQPQHFGDGTRLSIL.

The chain employs TRBV6-5 and TRBJ2-7, with a weak D call TRBD2 (6 bases). Trimming pared 7 bases from V and 2 bases from J, leaving 15 bases between. In germline, CDR1 is MNHEY, CDR2 SVGAGI. The CDR3 contains 14 residues. CDR3 nucleotides: TGTGCCAGCACAGCGGGTCCGGGAGCCTACGAGCAGTACTTC. Its translation: CASTAGPGAYEQYF.

The chain joins TRBV5-6 to TRBJ1-1, with unresolved D. The CDR3 is 12 residues long. V was cut by 3 bases and J by 5 bases, with 8 bases left in between. The V gene's germline CDR1 is SGHDT and CDR2 YYEEEE. In DNA form, the CDR3 reads TGTGCCAGCAGCTCCCCTTCGACTGAAGCTTTCTTT. Translation gives CASSSPSTEAFF.

V and J are TRBV19 and TRBJ2-7; 8 bases are a match to TRBD1. This CDR3 has 14 residues. CDR1 LNHDA and CDR2 SQIVND come from the germline V gene (reference sequence). V lost 5 bases to trimming and J lost 4 bases; unmatched junction nucleotides: 7. In nucleotides, the CDR3 is TGTGCCAGTAGTGTCCAGACAGGGGTGTACGAGCAGTACTTC. Its protein is CASSVQTGVYEQYF.

This clone is a singleton in its sample. V and J are TRBV9 and TRBJ1-2, with 7 bases aligning to TRBD1. The V and J ends lost 3 bases and 5 bases, in that order; junction bases with no gene match: 13. This CDR3 spans 16 amino acids. The germline V gene has CDR1 SGDLS and CDR2 YYNGEE. CDR3: CASSGGDSGASYGYTF. For the CDR3, the DNA is TGTGCCAGCAGCGGGGGGGACAGCGGCGCTTCTTATGGCTACACCTTC.

This clone was seen just once. The gene calls are TRBV7-3 and TRBJ1-5; weak D call: TRBD1 (6 bases). The CDR3 is 16 residues long. V gave up 2 bases and J gave up 11 bases, with 22 bases separating them. Germline assignment: CDR1 SGHTA and CDR2 FQGTGA. The CDR3 DNA reads as TGTGCCAGCAGCTTACATGGTCCCCAGGGGAAAGGGGCCCAGCATTTT. It encodes CASSLHGPQGKGAQHF.

The table lists this clone with a few counts. V gene TRBV27 combines with J gene TRBJ2-1, with TRBD2 matching 11 bases. With 6 bases clipped from V and 0 bases from J, the junction kept 7 bases outside the gene matches. The germline V gene encodes CDR1 MNHEY and CDR2 SMNVEV (reference sequence). The CDR3 has 17 residues. The CDR3 nucleotides are TGTGCCAGCAGGCCTAGACTAGCGGGGTACTCCTACAATGAGCAGTTCTTC. Its protein is CASRPRLAGYSYNEQFF.

The CDR3 reads CASSPDRADTQYF. CDR3 sequence (DNA): TGTGCCAGCAGCCCCGACAGGGCAGATACGCAGTATTTT. The genes are TRBV9 and TRBJ2-3, with 7 bases lining up with TRBD1. The CDR3 length is 13 residues. Germline V lookup: CDR1 SGDLS, CDR2 YYNGEE. The trim removed 4 bases at V and 4 bases at J, leaving 3 bases unmatched.

This sequence joins TRBV5-1 and TRBJ2-2, with TRBD1 matching over 7 bases. V shed 4 bases and J 4 bases; nucleotides not matched to a gene: 4. Germline V gene lookup returns CDR1 SGHRS and CDR2 YFSETQ. The CDR3 consists of 14 residues. As DNA, the CDR3 is TGCGCCAGCAGCCAGGGACAGCTCACCGGGGAGCTGTTTTTT. It encodes CASSQGQLTGELFF.